The next 3 T cell receptor beta chains were all read from a single sample in a study of blood T cell repertoires in COVID-19. Generated by immunoSEQ multiplex PCR, the TCRdb table keeps only in-frame clones and is missing some. The sample has around 130,000 clones, 75% to 90% seen once; the top ten hold more than 3.5%. Sequencing was performed on peripheral blood. The receptors derive from a human donor in a cohort sampled during active COVID-19.

The V gene is TRBV11-3, the J gene TRBJ2-1; TRBD1 matches at 8 bases. CDR3 size: 13 residues. Germline V CDR1 and CDR2: SGHNT, YENEEA. V shed 4 bases and J 6 bases; nucleotides not matched to a gene: 2. Here the CDR3 DNA reads TGTGCCAGCAGCTGGGACAGGTTCAATGAGCAGTTCTTC. It encodes CASSWDRFNEQFF. Full variable domain (outside the CDR3, taken from reference TRBV11-3 and TRBJ2-1): EAGVVQSPRYKIIEKKQPVAFWCNPISGHNTLYWYLQNLGQGPELLIRYENEEAVDDSQLPKDRFSAERLKGVDSTLKIQPAELGDSAVYLCASSWDRFNEQFFGPGTRLTVL.

The chain couples TRBV27 to TRBJ1-5; 8 bases map to TRBD1. There are 14 residues in the CDR3. The V gene end was trimmed by 5 bases and the J gene end by 1 base; junction bases not matched to a gene: 1. Germline values: CDR1 MNHEY, CDR2 SMNVEV (reference sequence). This chain's CDR3 is CASSRQGSNQPQHF. CDR3 bases: TGTGCCAGCAGTCGACAGGGGAGCAATCAGCCCCAGCATTTT.

The V and J genes are TRBV11-1 and TRBJ2-7; maybe TRBD1 (6 bases). The CDR3 covers 16 residues. V lost 3 bases, J lost 1 base, and 16 bases lay in between. Germline lookup yields CDR1 SGHAT and CDR2 FQDESV (reference sequence). CDR3 bases: TGTGCCAGCAGCTTGCCGGGACAAGGATCATCCTACGAGCAGTACGTC. Its translation is CASSLPGQGSSYEQYV.